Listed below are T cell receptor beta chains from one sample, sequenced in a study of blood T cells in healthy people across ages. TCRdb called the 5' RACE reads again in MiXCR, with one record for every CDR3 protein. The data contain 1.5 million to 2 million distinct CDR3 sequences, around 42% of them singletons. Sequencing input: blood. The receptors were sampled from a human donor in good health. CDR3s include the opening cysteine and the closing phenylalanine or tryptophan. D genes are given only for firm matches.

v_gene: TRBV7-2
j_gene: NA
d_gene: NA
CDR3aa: CASSSMGVGRGRGDEQYF

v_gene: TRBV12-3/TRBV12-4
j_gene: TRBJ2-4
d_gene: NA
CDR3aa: CASICGGLFLGSLSEQYF

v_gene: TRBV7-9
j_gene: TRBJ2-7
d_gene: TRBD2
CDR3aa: CASSRVVREPYEQYF

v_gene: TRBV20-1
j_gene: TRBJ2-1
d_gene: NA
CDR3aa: CSARDVSYNEQFF

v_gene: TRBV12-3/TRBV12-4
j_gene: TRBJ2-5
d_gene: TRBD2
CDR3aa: CASSPRSGGIQETQYF

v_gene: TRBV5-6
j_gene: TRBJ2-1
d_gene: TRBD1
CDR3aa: CASSLFGTAPWGKEQFF

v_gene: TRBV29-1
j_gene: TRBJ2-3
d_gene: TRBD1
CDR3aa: CSVRQGSSTDTQYF

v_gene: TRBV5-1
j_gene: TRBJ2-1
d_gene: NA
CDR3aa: CASSQGGGGPLNEQFF

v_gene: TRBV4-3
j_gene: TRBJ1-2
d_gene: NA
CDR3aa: CASSQWGQGYTF

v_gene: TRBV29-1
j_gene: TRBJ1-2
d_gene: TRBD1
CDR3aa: CSAGGRGPTFGYTF

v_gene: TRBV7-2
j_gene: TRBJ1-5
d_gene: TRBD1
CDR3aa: CASSSVPGTGFPQHF

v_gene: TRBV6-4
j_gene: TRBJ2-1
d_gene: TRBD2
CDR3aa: CASKREAGSNNEQFF

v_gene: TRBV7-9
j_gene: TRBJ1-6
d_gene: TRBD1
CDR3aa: CASSGSGTGDSPLHF

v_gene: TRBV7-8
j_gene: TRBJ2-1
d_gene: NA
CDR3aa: CASSIGTPSYNEQFF

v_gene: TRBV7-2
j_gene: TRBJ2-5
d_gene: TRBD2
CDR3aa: CASSPNPRLAGDRETQYF

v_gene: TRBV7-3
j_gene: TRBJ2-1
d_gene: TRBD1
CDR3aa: CASSSLGTGLNEQFF

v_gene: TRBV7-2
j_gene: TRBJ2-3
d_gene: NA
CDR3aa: CASSLQATTDTQYF

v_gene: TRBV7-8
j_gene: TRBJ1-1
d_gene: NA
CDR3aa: CASSFSSKQWGLEAFF

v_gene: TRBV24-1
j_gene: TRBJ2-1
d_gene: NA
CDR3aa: CATSDGNEQFF

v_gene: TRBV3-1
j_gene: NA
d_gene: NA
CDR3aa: CASSHRDMPCEQYF

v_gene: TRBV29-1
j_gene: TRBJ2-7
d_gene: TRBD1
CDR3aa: CSVYMGQGDNEQYF

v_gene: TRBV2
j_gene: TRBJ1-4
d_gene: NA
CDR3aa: CASREKTTNEKLFF

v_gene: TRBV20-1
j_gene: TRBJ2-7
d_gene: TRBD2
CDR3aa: CSARGLAGDYEQYF

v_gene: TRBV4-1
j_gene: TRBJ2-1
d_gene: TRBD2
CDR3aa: CASSQEQRDYNEQFF

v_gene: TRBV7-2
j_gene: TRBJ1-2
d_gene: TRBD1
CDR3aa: CASSPPGRQGRQYGYTF

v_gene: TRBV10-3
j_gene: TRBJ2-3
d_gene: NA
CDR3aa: CAISDGDPDTQYF

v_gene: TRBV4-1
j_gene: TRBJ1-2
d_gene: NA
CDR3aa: CASSQGAHGYTF

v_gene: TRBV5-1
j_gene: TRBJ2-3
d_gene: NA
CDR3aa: CASSPGGGYTQYF

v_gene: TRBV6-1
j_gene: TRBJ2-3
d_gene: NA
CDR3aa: CASSEGGYRTDTQYF

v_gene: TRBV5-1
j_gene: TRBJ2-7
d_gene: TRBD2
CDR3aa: CTSSTRGAGDYEQYF

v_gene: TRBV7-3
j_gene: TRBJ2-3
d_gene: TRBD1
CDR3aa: CASSFGRDRITDTQYF

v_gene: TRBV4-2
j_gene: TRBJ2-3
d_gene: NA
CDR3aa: CASSQGFAASGTDTQYF

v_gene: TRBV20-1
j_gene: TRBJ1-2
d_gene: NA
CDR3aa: CSARGWQGELSYGYTF

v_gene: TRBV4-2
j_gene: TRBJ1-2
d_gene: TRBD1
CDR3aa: CASSHDDRDYGYTF

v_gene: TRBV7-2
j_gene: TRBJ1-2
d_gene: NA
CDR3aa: CASNPRGAGFNYGYTF